The 18 T cell receptor beta chains reported below all come from one sample, sequenced in a study of cytotoxic CD8 clonotypes in ibrutinib-treated CLL. Here immunoSEQ multiplex PCR was the method, and the copy in TCRdb shows in-frame clones only, minus some. The data contain more than 150,000 clones, about 72% of them singletons. Here the sequenced sample was PBMCs, taken after 24 months of ibrutinib treatment. These receptors all come from a human donor with chronic lymphocytic leukemia.

The chain has TRBV9 and TRBJ2-7; the match to TRBD2 covers 8 bases. The germline gives CDR1 SGDLS, CDR2 YYNGEE. This CDR3 has 15 amino acids. The V gene end was trimmed by 3 bases and the J gene end by 4 bases; junction bases not matched to a gene: 9. CDR3 protein: CASSAPSGGRYEQYF. The CDR3 nucleotides read TGTGCCAGCAGCGCACCTTCGGGAGGGCGTTACGAGCAGTACTTC.

J is TRBJ2-2 and V is TRBV21-1; the table assigns TRBD2, which was not confirmed against the DNA. TRBV21-1 corresponds to a pseudogene. This CDR3 is 17 amino acids long. CDR3 nucleotide sequence: TGTGCCAGCAGTAGACTAGCGGGAGGGCCGGTCACCGGGGAGCTGTTTTTT. Protein product: CASSRLAGGPVTGELFF.

This chain connects TRBV2 to TRBJ1-2, with 8 positions matching TRBD1. V shed 6 bases and J 6 bases; nucleotides not matched to a gene: 9. Germline CDR1 is SNHLY and CDR2 is FYNNEI. There are 14 residues in the CDR3. The CDR3 region is CASRKQGEVDGYTF. DNA of the CDR3: TGTGCCAGCAGGAAACAGGGGGAAGTTGATGGCTACACCTTC.

This clone was observed once. This chain joins TRBV4-1 and TRBJ1-5; D gene unclear. The CDR3 is 14 residues long. In germline, CDR1 is MGHRA, CDR2 YSYEKL. The V end was cut by 3 bases, the J end by 5 bases, with 11 bases between. CDR3 DNA sequence: TGCGCCAGCAGCCACCGCCAGACGGATCAGCCCCAGCATTTT. This encodes CASSHRQTDQPQHF.

This clone has a handful of counts. V and J are TRBV5-8 and TRBJ2-7, with 7 bases fitting TRBD2. CDR1 is SGHTS, CDR2 YDEGEE, per germline. The CDR3 is made up of 15 amino acids. V was pared by 0 bases and J by 2 bases, with 5 bases of the junction left unmatched. The CDR3 region has the DNA TGTGCCAGCAGCTTGGAGTCTAGCGGAACCTACGAGCAGTACTTC. Amino acid sequence: CASSLESSGTYEQYF.

This clone showed up many times. DNA of the CDR3: TGTGCCATCAGTGAGCCCACGGGGGGGGCTGCTAATGAAAAACTGTTTTTT. Amino acid sequence: CAISEPTGGAANEKLFF. The V call is TRBV10-3, the J call TRBJ1-4; the D gene is possibly TRBD1 (6 bases). Deletions cut 2 bases from V and 3 bases from J, with 16 bases between. The length of the CDR3 is 17 residues. CDR1 ENHRY and CDR2 SYGVKD come from the germline V gene.

This chain joins TRBV4-1 and TRBJ2-7; 9 bases are a match to TRBD1. Germline trimming cut 6 bases from V and 1 base from J; bases unmatched to any gene: 4. The V gene's germline CDR1 is MGHRA and CDR2 YSYEKL. This CDR3 region has 14 residues. The CDR3 sequence is CASRPGTGSYEQYF. In DNA form, the CDR3 reads TGCGCCAGCAGACCCGGGACAGGGTCCTACGAGCAGTACTTC.

The chain combines TRBV7-9 with TRBJ2-1, with 10 positions matching TRBD2. The germline V gene has CDR1 SEHNR and CDR2 FQNEAQ (reference sequence). Trimming cost V 5 bases and J 13 bases; bases outside gene matches: 17. The length of the CDR3 is 16 residues. The CDR3, as DNA: TGTGCCAGCAGCCATACCGGGACTAGCGCCACGGGGTGTCAGTTCTTC. Translated, it gives CASSHTGTSATGCQFF.

Only a few counts were recorded for this clone. The rearrangement links TRBV25-1 to TRBJ2-7; the match to TRBD2 covers 7 bases. The CDR3 is 14 amino acids. Germline V gene data show CDR1 as MGHDK and CDR2 as SYGVNS. J gave up 5 bases and V 3 bases, and 7 bases lay outside the gene matches. The CDR3 spells CASSEASGLNEQYF. The CDR3 bases are TGTGCCAGCAGTGAGGCTAGCGGCCTTAACGAGCAGTACTTC.

V is TRBV5-1 and J is TRBJ2-7; TRBD1 agrees at 8 bases. Per germline, CDR1 SGHRS and CDR2 YFSETQ. The CDR3 length is 15 residues. V lost 4 bases to trimming and J lost 4 bases; unmatched junction nucleotides: 10. DNA for the CDR3: TGCGCCAGCAGCCCCCAGACAGGGGTAATTTACGAGCAGTACTTC. It specifies CASSPQTGVIYEQYF.

This clone was detected once. CDR3 sequence reads: CASRLEGTSYEQYF. CDR3 DNA: TGTGCCAGCAGACTTGAAGGCACCTCCTACGAGCAGTACTTC. The rearrangement uses TRBV5-6 and TRBJ2-7; no definite D call. Trimming removed 5 bases from V and 0 bases from J, with 12 bases in between. CDR3 length: 14 residues. The germline gives CDR1 SGHDT, CDR2 YYEEEE.

The chain couples TRBV6-5 to TRBJ2-3, with a weak D call TRBD2 (6 bases). CDR3 length: 14 residues. Trimming shortened V by 1 base and J by 2 bases, and 7 bases separated the two germline ends. Germline V gene sequence: CDR1 MNHEY, CDR2 SVGAGI. The CDR3 reads CASSYLADTDTQYF. CDR3 DNA sequence: TGTGCCAGCAGTTACTTAGCGGACACAGATACGCAGTATTTT.

The chain has TRBV21-1 and TRBJ2-7; the table calls TRBD2, which could not be checked here. TRBV21-1 is annotated as a pseudogene. The length of the CDR3 is 16 residues. For the CDR3, the DNA is TGTGCCAGCAGCTCCCGCAAAGGACCCTCGGGGTACGAGCAGTACTTC. As protein: CASSSRKGPSGYEQYF.

As to this clone: An end of the junction does not agree with germline; a read error may underlie this. The chain employs TRBV25-1 and TRBJ1-3; no reliable D call. This CDR3 is built from 14 residues. The germline V gene encodes CDR1 MGHDK and CDR2 SYGVNS. The chain's CDR3 is CASRAVRAGNIIYF. CDR3 nucleotide sequence: TGTGCCAGCAGAGCGGTGAGGGCTGGAAACATCATATATTTT.

This chain connects TRBV9 to TRBJ2-1; possible D gene TRBD2, 7 bases. The CDR3 spans 17 residues. V was pared by 0 bases and J by 0 bases, with 13 bases between. The germline gives CDR1 SGDLS, CDR2 YYNGEE. The CDR3 DNA is TGTGCCAGCAGCGTAGCTCGGGCGGGGGCCTCCTACAATGAGCAGTTCTTC. Protein sequence: CASSVARAGASYNEQFF.

On this clone itself: A read error may account for a junction end that differs from germline. V gene TRBV4-3 combines with J gene TRBJ2-5; TRBD2 is a possible D gene (6 bases). Germline assignment: CDR1 LGHNA and CDR2 YSLEER. This CDR3 has 15 residues. The CDR3 region is CANSQELRGGETQYF. CDR3 sequence (DNA): TGCGCCAACAGCCAAGAATTAAGGGGAGGAGAGACCCAGTACTTC.

The chain is built from TRBV7-8 and TRBJ1-1, with 7 bases that match TRBD1. The germline V gene has CDR1 SGHVS and CDR2 FQNEAQ. The trim removed 5 bases at V and 4 bases at J, leaving 13 bases unmatched. This CDR3 comprises 16 residues. CDR3 loop: CASSRPLQGKATEAFF. CDR3 in DNA: TGTGCCAGCAGCCGGCCCCTACAGGGGAAGGCCACTGAAGCTTTCTTT.

This clone was detected only a few times. V gene TRBV7-2 combines with J gene TRBJ2-7; D is unclear. Between the trimmed V and J ends, which lost 3 bases and 3 bases, there was a span of 9 bases. The CDR3 loop spans 13 amino acids. CDR1 and CDR2 from the germline V gene are SGHTA and FQGNSA. The CDR3 region is CASSFTWGYEQYF. CDR3 bases: TGTGCCAGCAGCTTCACCTGGGGCTACGAGCAGTACTTC.